This TCR beta chain originates from a study of T cell responses to AZD1222 COVID-19 vaccine. Overall study: Whether given at about 4 or about 12 weeks, second doses were pooled.

This clone was found once. The CDR3 covers 15 residues. With 5 bases removed from V and 3 bases from J, the gap between germline ends came to 17 bases. Germline V CDR1 and CDR2: MNHEY, SVGAGI. Here immunoSEQ multiplex PCR was the method, and the copy in TCRdb shows in-frame clones only, minus some. Among 200,000 or so clones listed, 90% to 95% were seen once. The starting material was peripheral blood, obtained on day 0 of AZD1222 vaccination. This chain connects TRBV6-5 to TRBJ2-7; the D gene is possibly TRBD1 (7 bases). The sequence came from an adult in good health. The CDR3 region has the DNA TGTGCCAGCAGTCCATCCAGGAGGGACAGCTACGAGCAGTACTTC. Encoded protein: CASSPSRRDSYEQYF.